Shown below are 32 T cell receptor beta chains from a single sample sequenced in a study of post-analysis software for immune sequencing data. General study results and limits: There were five or six TRBV segments more frequent in patients than controls, and TRBV5-6, TRBV5-1 and TRBV20-1 were among them.

The antigens these receptors bind are not known. cDNA libraries for TCR beta contained unique molecular identifiers. Each CDR3 protein is one row after TCRdb ran MiXCR on the PCR reads. The repertoire has 550,000 to 700,000 distinct CDR3 sequences, 44% of them found once; the top ten carry around 1.7%. Sequencing input: blood. All receptors come from a girl under 18 with multiple sclerosis.

V gene TRBV9 combines with J gene TRBJ2-7; TRBD1 agrees at 7 bases. CDR1 and CDR2 (germline): SGDLS, YYNGEE. The length of the CDR3 is 15 residues. With 3 bases clipped from V and 0 bases from J, the junction kept 6 bases outside the gene matches. The CDR3 bases are TGTGCCAGCAGCGCCGGGACAGTTCCCTCCTACGAGCAGTACTTC. It translates to CASSAGTVPSYEQYF.

The V and J genes are TRBV7-9 and TRBJ1-1; D remains unclear. Germline V gene data show CDR1 as SEHNR and CDR2 as FQNEAQ (reference sequence). Trimming pared 4 bases from V and 8 bases from J, leaving 8 bases between. CDR3 size: 11 residues. CDR3 DNA: TGTGCCAGCAGCTCCGGCCTCGAAGCTTTCTTT. Its translation is CASSSGLEAFF.

The V gene is TRBV29-1, the J gene TRBJ1-2; D ambiguous. The CDR3 runs 13 residues. The ends were cut back, 4 bases at V and 4 bases at J, with 13 bases in the middle. From germline, CDR1 is SQVTM and CDR2 ANQGSEA. As DNA, the CDR3 is TGCAGCGTTGTCTTCCCCTTGAGCTATGGCTACACCTTC. Translated: CSVVFPLSYGYTF. The full variable domain, with the rest looked up from reference TRBV29-1 and TRBJ1-2, is SAVISQKPSRDICQRGTSLTIQCQVDSQVTMMFWYRQQPGQSLTLIATANQGSEATYESGFVIDKFPISRPNLTFSTLTVSNMSPEDSSIYLCSVVFPLSYGYTFGSGTRLTVV.

The rearrangement joins TRBV27 to TRBJ1-1; D gene unclear. The germline V gene has CDR1 MNHEY and CDR2 SMNVEV (reference sequence). V dropped 5 bases and J dropped 0 bases, with 13 bases sitting between them. The CDR3 has 15 residues. This CDR3 is CASSNGVSLNTEAFF. In DNA, the CDR3 is TGTGCCAGCAGTAATGGTGTCAGCCTGAACACTGAAGCTTTCTTT.

This clonotype was counted a few times. The CDR3 spells CASSLMHREETQYF. CDR3 bases: TGTGCCAGCAGTTTAATGCACAGGGAGGAGACCCAGTACTTC. The chain carries TRBV28 and TRBJ2-5; the D gene is possibly TRBD1 (6 bases). Trimming shortened V by 2 bases and J by 5 bases, and 12 bases separated the two germline ends. The germline gives CDR1 MDHEN, CDR2 SYDVKM. The CDR3 contains 14 residues.

The chain combines TRBV11-3 with TRBJ2-7, with 7 positions matching TRBD1. This CDR3 region has 16 residues. Germline values: CDR1 SGHNT, CDR2 YENEEA. The ends lost 4 bases at V and 3 bases at J; junction bases unmatched: 12. Here the CDR3 reads CASSSHDEQGYYEQYF. The CDR3 nucleotides are TGTGCCAGCAGCTCACACGATGAACAGGGGTACTACGAGCAGTACTTC.

This clonotype occurred a few times. The CDR3 region is CASSLEGGALGETQYF. For the CDR3, the DNA is TGCGCCAGCAGCTTGGAAGGGGGGGCCCTAGGAGAGACCCAGTACTTC. J is TRBJ2-5 and V is TRBV5-1; the D gene is possibly TRBD2 (7 bases). The length of the CDR3 is 16 residues. V shed 0 bases and J shed 4 bases, with 16 bases lying between them. Per germline, CDR1 SGHRS and CDR2 YFSETQ.

This clonotype showed up just a few times. The V and J genes are TRBV30 and TRBJ2-5; D unresolved. The CDR3 is made up of 11 amino acids. CDR1 GTSNPN and CDR2 SVGIG come from the germline V gene (reference sequence). Trimming removed 2 bases from V and 4 bases from J, with 5 bases in between. In DNA form, the CDR3 reads TGTGCCTGGAGTCCACGAGAGACCCAGTACTTC. This sequence encodes CAWSPRETQYF.

As regards this clonotype: At one boundary the junction diverges from the germline segment, which might be a read error. The chain carries TRBV4-2 and TRBJ1-2; D not resolved. This CDR3 has 15 residues. CDR1 is LGHNA and CDR2 is YNFKEQ in the germline V gene. The chain's CDR3 is CASSPRTETNCGYTF. As DNA, the CDR3 is TGTGCCAGCAGCCCCCGGACGGAGACTAACTGTGGCTACACCTTC.

This clonotype was found a few times. V is TRBV5-1 and J is TRBJ2-7; no clear D gene. The CDR3 covers 16 residues. V shed 0 bases and J shed 4 bases, with 17 bases lying between them. The germline gives CDR1 SGHRS, CDR2 YFSETQ. The CDR3 protein is CASSLAVNIQPYEQYF. Written as DNA, the CDR3 is TGCGCCAGCAGCTTGGCCGTTAATATCCAGCCTTACGAGCAGTACTTC.

Only a few counts were recorded for this clonotype. V and J are TRBV20-1 and TRBJ2-1; 10 bases match TRBD2. The germline V gene has CDR1 DFQATT and CDR2 SNEGSKA (reference sequence). The trim removed 3 bases at V and 6 bases at J, leaving 5 bases unmatched. The CDR3 length is 14 residues. The CDR3 region is CSASSSGGSNEQFF. The CDR3 DNA follows: TGCAGTGCTAGCTCTAGCGGGGGTAGCAATGAGCAGTTCTTC.

A few counts support this clonotype. The chain has TRBV12-3 or TRBV12-4 and TRBJ1-1; D might be TRBD1 (6 bases). The CDR3 consists of 12 residues. V lost 4 bases and J lost 11, with 14 bases in between. CDR3 sequence (DNA): TGTGCCAGCAGTTCAGGGGACATTCGGGCTTTCTTT. Protein: CASSSGDIRAFF.

The CDR3 DNA follows: TGCAGTGCTAGGCGGGAGACTAGCGGCAATGAGCAGTTCTTC. It encodes CSARRETSGNEQFF. The chain uses TRBV20-1 and TRBJ2-1; TRBD2 agrees at 9 bases. The CDR3 contains 14 residues. The germline V gene encodes CDR1 DFQATT and CDR2 SNEGSKA (reference sequence). Trimming cost V 3 bases and J 6 bases; bases outside gene matches: 6.

A single count supports this clonotype. The J gene is TRBJ1-5, the V gene TRBV7-9, with a weak D call TRBD1 (5 bases). The CDR3 spans 12 residues. Trimming removed 8 bases from V and 7 bases from J, with 12 bases in between. The germline V gene has CDR1 SEHNR and CDR2 FQNEAQ (reference sequence). In DNA, the CDR3 is TGTGCCAGCTCCACCTGGGGCCAGCCCCAGCATTTT. Translated: CASSTWGQPQHF.

This clonotype was observed a few times. The CDR3 loop is CASSPDGRSDTQYF. The CDR3 nucleotides are TGTGCCAGCAGCCCAGACGGGCGCTCAGATACGCAGTATTTT. The rearrangement uses TRBV12-3 or TRBV12-4 and TRBJ2-3; D is undetermined. V lost 6 bases, J lost 4 bases, and 14 bases lay in between. The CDR3 spans 14 residues.

The rearrangement joins TRBV3-1 to TRBJ2-7; possibly TRBD2 for D (7 bases). Trimming removed 4 bases at V and 2 bases at J, with 12 bases between. The CDR3 totals 14 residues. Germline V gene data show CDR1 as LGHDT and CDR2 as YNNKEL (reference sequence). The CDR3 here is CASSRGGHTYEQYF. DNA for the CDR3: TGTGCCAGCAGCCGGGGGGGACATACCTACGAGCAGTACTTC.

V is TRBV3-1 and J is TRBJ1-1; unclear D gene. The V and J ends lost 6 bases and 6 bases respectively, with 26 bases between them. Germline CDR1 LGHDT, CDR2 YNNKEL (reference sequence). This CDR3 spans 17 amino acids. The CDR3, as DNA: TGTGCCAGCAGTCAGAGAGACCGCGGACCCCTGGGCGCTGAAGCTTTCTTT. This sequence encodes CASSQRDRGPLGAEAFF.

This clonotype turned up a few times. The V gene is TRBV7-9, the J gene TRBJ1-2; no firm D call. Germline CDR1 is SEHNR and CDR2 is FQNEAQ (reference sequence). This CDR3 is 16 amino acids long. Trimming stripped 5 bases from V and 5 bases from J, with 21 bases between. The CDR3 is CASSPPTQRVDYGYTF. DNA of the CDR3: TGTGCCAGCAGCCCCCCCACTCAGAGGGTGGATTATGGCTACACCTTC.

This clonotype was counted between two and nine times. The rearrangement joins TRBV12-3 or TRBV12-4 to TRBJ1-2; D not resolved. V lost 10 bases and J 8 bases, leaving 14 bases between the germline ends. The CDR3 contains 11 residues. CDR3 nucleotides: TGTGCCACCCGGGCTGTGGAGGGCTACACCTTC. Translation gives CATRAVEGYTF.

V gene TRBV3-1 combines with J gene TRBJ1-1; D ambiguous. The CDR3 totals 13 residues. The ends were cut back, 1 base at V and 5 bases at J, with 8 bases in the middle. Germline V lookup: CDR1 LGHDT, CDR2 YNNKEL (reference sequence). CDR3 nucleotides: TGTGCCAGCAGCCAAGTGCTGGAGACTGAAGCTTTCTTT. It yields the protein CASSQVLETEAFF.

This clonotype was found a few times. The V and J genes are TRBV20-1 and TRBJ1-4; no clear D gene. Germline CDR1 reads DFQATT; CDR2 reads SNEGSKA (reference sequence). The CDR3 totals 12 residues. Trimming pared 7 bases from V and 8 bases from J, leaving 14 bases between. CDR3 bases: TGCAGTGTCCCGGTGGTCAGGGAAAAACTGTTTTTT. This encodes CSVPVVREKLFF.

The chain joins TRBV21-1 to TRBJ2-7; TRBD1 was called by the table and not checked on the DNA. TRBV21-1 is flagged as a pseudogene. CDR3 length: 14 residues. CDR3 amino acids: CASGKDTYSYEQYF. The CDR3 DNA follows: TGTGCCAGCGGCAAGGACACATACTCCTACGAGCAGTACTTC.

V gene TRBV4-1 combines with J gene TRBJ1-2; a possible D gene is TRBD1 (5 bases). Between the trimmed V and J ends, which lost 3 bases and 4 bases, there was a span of 12 bases. The CDR3 sequence is 14 residues long. Germline assignment: CDR1 MGHRA and CDR2 YSYEKL. The CDR3 sequence: CASSHASGGYGYTF. The CDR3 DNA follows: TGCGCCAGCAGCCATGCTAGCGGGGGCTATGGCTACACCTTC.

The rearrangement joins TRBV12-3 or TRBV12-4 to TRBJ2-1, with 11 bases matching TRBD2. The CDR3 runs to 15 residues. V was pared by 4 bases and J by 15 bases, with 14 bases of the junction left unmatched. CDR3 sequence (DNA): TGTGCCAGCAGTTGTGGTCTAGCGGGAGGAGGGGGCAGGTTCTTC. Translation gives CASSCGLAGGGGRFF.

Only a few counts were recorded for this clonotype. The rearrangement joins TRBV7-8 to TRBJ2-1; the D gene is possibly TRBD1 (5 bases). The V end was cut by 7 bases, the J end by 8 bases, with 21 bases between. Germline CDR1 SGHVS, CDR2 FQNEAQ. The CDR3 has 15 amino acids. CDR3 sequence reads: CASISGRANSDEQFF. The CDR3 DNA sequence: TGTGCCAGCATATCGGGCAGGGCAAATTCCGATGAGCAGTTCTTC.

The chain uses TRBV5-1 and TRBJ1-1; D not certain. CDR3 length: 13 amino acids. The V and J ends lost 4 bases and 3 bases respectively, with 10 bases between them. Looked up from germline, CDR1 is SGHRS and CDR2 is YFSETQ. CDR3 bases: TGCGCCAGCAGCCGACACTCCGACACTGAAGCTTTCTTT. It is translated as CASSRHSDTEAFF.

The chain employs TRBV4-1 and TRBJ1-2; unclear D gene. Germline V gene data show CDR1 as MGHRA and CDR2 as YSYEKL. V lost 0 bases to trimming and J lost 8 bases, with 19 bases between them. The CDR3 contains 16 residues. The CDR3 coding sequence is TGCGCCAGCAGCCAAGATCGGCCAGGCTCTATGGGAGGCTACACCTTC. Its translation is CASSQDRPGSMGGYTF.

In its sample, this clonotype was seen a few times. The chain joins TRBV20-1 to TRBJ2-7; D assignment may be TRBD1 or TRBD2 (5 bases each). Looked up from germline, CDR1 is DFQATT and CDR2 is SNEGSKA (reference sequence). The germline V and J ends were trimmed by 3 bases and 5 bases, with 14 bases remaining between them. The CDR3 spans 13 residues. The CDR3 region is CSASPARGDEQYF. The CDR3 nucleotides read TGCAGTGCTAGCCCAGCTCGAGGGGACGAGCAGTACTTC.

The genes are TRBV6-5 and TRBJ2-1; D ambiguous. CDR3 length equals 13 residues. The V and J ends lost 5 bases and 4 bases respectively, with 9 bases between them. Germline-derived CDR1 and CDR2 are MNHEY and SVGAGI. CDR3 in amino acids: CASSNGPYNEQFF. The CDR3 bases are TGTGCCAGCAGTAACGGACCTTACAATGAGCAGTTCTTC.

The DNA for the CDR3 is TGCGCCAGCAGCTCCCACAGGGGGCAGCGGACTGAAGCTTTCTTT. Translating it yields CASSSHRGQRTEAFF. The chain links TRBV5-1 to TRBJ1-1, with 9 nucleotides matching TRBD1. Germline loops: CDR1 SGHRS, CDR2 YFSETQ. This CDR3 contains 15 residues. Germline trimming cut 3 bases from V and 5 bases from J; bases unmatched to any gene: 8.

The CDR3 reads CASSAGTGGNQPQHF. CDR3 sequence (DNA): TGTGCCAGCAGCGCCGGGACAGGGGGCAATCAGCCCCAGCATTTT. V is TRBV7-6 and J is TRBJ1-5; TRBD1 aligns across 10 bases. Germline V gene data show CDR1 as SGHVS and CDR2 as FNYEAQ. This CDR3 region has 15 residues. V dropped 5 bases and J dropped 2; count of bases not matched to a gene: 3.

V is TRBV20-1 and J is TRBJ1-1; 8 bases are shared with TRBD1. Germline loops: CDR1 DFQATT, CDR2 SNEGSKA (reference sequence). V was clipped by 6 bases and J by 9 bases; unmatched bases: 6. The CDR3 length is 11 residues. The CDR3 region is CSALWTGKAFF. DNA of the CDR3: TGCAGTGCGCTATGGACAGGGAAAGCTTTCTTT.